This TCR beta chain was recovered during a study of OX40 agonist ivuxolimab in advanced cancers. Regarding the complete study: The costimulatory receptor OX40 (CD134) was targeted by ivuxolimab, a fully human IgG2 agonistic monoclonal antibody. In the dose-escalation cohort, 75% to 90% of patients were male, and the mean age was approximately 60 years with a range of roughly 23 to 90. Partial responses occurred in three dose-escalation patients, of whom one had hepatocellular carcinoma and two had cutaneous melanoma. Peripheral TCRbeta sequencing was intended to test whether TCR sequence diversity was altered and clonal T-cell expansion was caused by ivuxolimab. Among the roughly 52 dose-escalation patients, 19 had hepatocellular carcinoma, 15 or so melanoma, 9 renal cell carcinoma and 9 head and neck cancer. Prior anti-PD-1, anti-PD-L1 or anti-CTLA-4 therapy was permitted, and checkpoint inhibitors had been received by more than 35% of dose-escalation patients. The monotherapy dose-escalation portion (N ≈ 57 patients) of the phase I ivuxolimab trial is reported in the paper. Intravenous ivuxolimab was administered to patients every 2 weeks at six dose levels: 0.01, 0.1, 0.3, 1.5, 3 and 10 mg/kg. The paper's findings and limits, for the study overall: Low levels of normalized T-cell clonal expansion were also shown by some nonresponding patients. After ivuxolimab, CD8+ T cells had more expanded clones than CD4+ T cells on average. The antigen specificity of the clonally expanded peripheral T cells was not determined. At doses from 0.1 to 3.0 mg/kg, clonal expansion was seen in both CD4+ and CD8+ blood T cells between baseline and week 6. In the 0.1-3.0 mg/kg groups, partial responders had among the lowest normalized peripheral clonal expansion, particularly in CD8+ T cells.

Patients with a history of autoimmune disease or receiving systemic immunosuppression were excluded from the trial. In every dose cohort, peripheral blood was drawn for TCR sequencing at baseline, cycle 4 day 1, and cycle 7 day 1. The samples were taken from a phase I, first-in-human, multicenter, open-label dose-escalation trial of ivuxolimab. Adults with locally advanced or metastatic head and neck squamous cell, hepatocellular, melanoma or renal cell carcinoma were enrolled in the trial. CD4+ and CD8+ T cells were sorted separately from peripheral blood before TCR sequencing. Genomic DNA was extracted from sorted cells for sequencing of the TCRbeta CDR3 region. The immunoSEQ Assay was used for sequencing of TCRbeta CDR3 regions. Here the immuneACCESS table is served through TCRdb, limited to in-frame sequences with V and J called. Missing clones are a known gap in these copies; in checked studies unresolved V genes cover under half, and the rest lacks a known reason. This sample holds around 17,000 clones; 80% to 90% were observed only once. About 31% of the sample comes from the top ten.

The CDR3 spans 16 residues, from the cysteine through the phenylalanine. The entry retains the CDR3 DNA only, 48 bases that are in frame from base 1. Ends trimmed: V by 0 bases, J by 3 bases; bases unmatched to a gene: 7. CDR1 is given as MGHDK and CDR2 as SYGVNS, both from the germline V gene. As regards this clone: It has no known antigen specificity. Per-nucleotide qualities are absent, and no much larger clonotype sits a single base away.

This sequence originates from an adult with an advanced solid tumor such as melanoma, head and neck, liver or kidney cancer. The rearranged chain carries TRBV25-1 and TRBJ1-1, with 7 junctional bases fitting TRBD1. The specimen comprised CD4+ or CD8+ T cells sorted from blood, sampled in a trial of the OX40 agonist ivuxolimab. Here the CDR3 is given as CASSEYFSGGDTEAFF. In nucleotides, the sequence is TGTGCCAGCAGTGAATATTTTTCAGGGGGGGACACTGAAGCTTTCTTT.